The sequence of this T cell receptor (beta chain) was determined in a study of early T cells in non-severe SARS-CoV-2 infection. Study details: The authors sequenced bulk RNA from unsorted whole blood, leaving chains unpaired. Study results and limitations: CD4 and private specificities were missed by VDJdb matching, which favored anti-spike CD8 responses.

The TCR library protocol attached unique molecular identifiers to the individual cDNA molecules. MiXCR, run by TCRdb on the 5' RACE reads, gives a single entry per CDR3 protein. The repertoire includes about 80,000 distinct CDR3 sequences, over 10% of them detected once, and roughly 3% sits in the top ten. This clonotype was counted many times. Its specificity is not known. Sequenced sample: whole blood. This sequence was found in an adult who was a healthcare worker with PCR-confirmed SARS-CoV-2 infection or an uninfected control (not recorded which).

The CDR3 reads CASSELANEAFF. Here the CDR3 DNA reads TGTGCCAGCAGTGAATTGGCGAATGAAGCTTTCTTT. V usage is TRBV2 and J usage is TRBJ1-1; D is uncertain. V was clipped by 2 bases and J by 7 bases, with 8 bases between them. Germline V gives CDR1 SNHLY, CDR2 FYNNEI. The CDR3 spans 12 residues.